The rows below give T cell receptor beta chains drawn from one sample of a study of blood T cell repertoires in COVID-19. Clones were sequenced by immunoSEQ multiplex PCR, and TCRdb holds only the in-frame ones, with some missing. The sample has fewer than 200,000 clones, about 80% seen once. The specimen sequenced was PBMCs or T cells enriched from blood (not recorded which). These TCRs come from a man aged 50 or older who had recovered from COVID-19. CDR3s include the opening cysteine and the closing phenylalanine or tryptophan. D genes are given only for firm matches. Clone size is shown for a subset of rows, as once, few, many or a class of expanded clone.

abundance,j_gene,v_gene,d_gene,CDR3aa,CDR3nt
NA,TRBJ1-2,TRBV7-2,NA,CASSGTSNYGYTF,TGTGCCAGCAGCGGGACTTCCAACTATGGCTACACCTTC
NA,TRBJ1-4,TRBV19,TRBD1,CASSPTGGAEKLFF,TGTGCCAGTAGCCCGACAGGGGGGGCTGAAAAACTGTTTTTT
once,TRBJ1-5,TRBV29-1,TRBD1,CSVRTGPNQPQHF,TGCAGCGTACGGACAGGGCCAAATCAGCCCCAGCATTTT
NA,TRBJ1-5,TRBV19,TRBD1,CASSIRGQGQPQHF,TGTGCCAGTAGTATTAGGGGACAGGGTCAGCCCCAGCATTTT
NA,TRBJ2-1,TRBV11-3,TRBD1,CASSKDYRDSNEQFF,TGTGCCAGCAGCAAAGACTACCGGGACAGCAATGAGCAGTTCTTC
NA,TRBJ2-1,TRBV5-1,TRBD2,CASSPVSGGTGDEQFF,TGCGCCAGCAGCCCGGTGAGCGGGGGGACCGGGGATGAGCAGTTCTTC
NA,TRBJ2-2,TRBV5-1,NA,CASSSLTRNTGELFF,TGCGCCAGCAGCTCCTTGACACGGAACACCGGGGAGCTGTTTTTT
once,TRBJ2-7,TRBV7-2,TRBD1,CASSSTLGQAYSYEQYF,TGTGCCAGCAGCTCAACCCTGGGACAGGCCTACTCCTACGAGCAGTACTTC
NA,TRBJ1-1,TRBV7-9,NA,CASSFQGRGTEAFF,TGTGCCAGCAGCTTCCAGGGGAGGGGCACTGAAGCTTTCTTT
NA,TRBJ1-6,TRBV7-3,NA,CASSSTALSPLHF,TGTGCCAGCAGCTCGACAGCCCTTTCACCCCTCCACTTT
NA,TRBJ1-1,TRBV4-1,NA,CASSQTFRGDYRQAFF,TGCGCCAGCAGCCAAACTTTCAGGGGCGATTATAGACAAGCTTTCTTT
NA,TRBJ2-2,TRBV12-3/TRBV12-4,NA,CASSRELTGELFF,TGTGCCAGCAGTAGGGAGTTGACCGGGGAGCTGTTTTTT
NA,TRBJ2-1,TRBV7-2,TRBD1,CASSKTGDGINEQFF,TGTGCCAGCAGCAAGACAGGGGACGGGATCAATGAGCAGTTCTTC
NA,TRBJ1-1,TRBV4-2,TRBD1,CASSQATGLGTEAFF,TGTGCCAGCAGCCAAGCGACAGGGTTGGGCACTGAAGCTTTCTTT
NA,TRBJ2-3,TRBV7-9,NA,CASSFGESGQYF,TGTGCCAGCAGCTTCGGCGAGTCAGGGCAGTATTTT
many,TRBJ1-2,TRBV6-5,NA,CASSITGIGYGYTF,TGTGCCAGCAGTATAACAGGGATTGGTTATGGCTACACCTTC
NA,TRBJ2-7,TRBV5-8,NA,CASSLVRGITYEQYF,TGTGCCAGCAGCTTGGTTCGGGGGATCACCTACGAGCAGTACTTC
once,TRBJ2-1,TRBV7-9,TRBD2,CASSSPTSYSYNEQFF,TGTGCCAGCAGCTCACCGACTAGCTACTCCTACAATGAGCAGTTCTTC
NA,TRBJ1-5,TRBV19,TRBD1,CASSIGGGGNQPQHF,TGTGCCAGTAGTATAGGAGGGGGCGGCAATCAGCCCCAGCATTTT
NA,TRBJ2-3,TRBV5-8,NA,CASSLARGGPDTQYF,TGTGCCAGCAGCTTGGCCAGGGGAGGGCCAGATACGCAGTATTTT
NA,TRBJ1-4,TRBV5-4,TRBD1,CASSWTGQGLTNPKLFF,TGTGCCAGCAGCTGGACGGGACAGGGCTTAACTAATCCAAAACTGTTTTTT
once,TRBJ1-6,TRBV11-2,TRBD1,CASSLYRGQSRDHNSPLHF,TGTGCCAGCAGCTTATACCGGGGACAGTCCCGGGATCATAATTCACCCCTCCACTTT
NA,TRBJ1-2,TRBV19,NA,CASRQDTANYGYTF,TGTGCCAGTAGACAGGACACTGCTAACTATGGCTACACCTTC
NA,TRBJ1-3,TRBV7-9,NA,CASSPQSGNTIYF,TGTGCCAGCAGCCCCCAATCTGGAAACACCATATATTTT
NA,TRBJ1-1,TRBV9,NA,CASSARHGNTEAFF,TGTGCCAGCAGCGCCCGACACGGGAACACTGAAGCTTTCTTT
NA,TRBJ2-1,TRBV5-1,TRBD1,CASSLAIKRDRDNEQFF,TGCGCCAGCAGCTTGGCGATCAAACGGGACAGAGACAATGAGCAGTTCTTC
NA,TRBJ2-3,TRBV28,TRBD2,CASSLFQRGGRSTDTQYF,TGTGCCAGCAGTTTGTTCCAGCGGGGGGGCCGGAGCACAGATACGCAGTATTTT
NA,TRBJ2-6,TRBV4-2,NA,CASSTGTGANVLTF,TGTGCCAGCAGCACAGGGACTGGGGCCAACGTCCTGACTTTC
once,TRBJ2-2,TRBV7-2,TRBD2,CASSPSGGLYGELFF,TGTGCCAGCAGCCCTTCGGGAGGGCTTTACGGGGAGCTGTTTTTT
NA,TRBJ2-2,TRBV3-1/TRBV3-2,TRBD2,CASSRLAGELFF,TGTGCCAGCAGCAGACTAGCGGGGGAGCTGTTTTTT
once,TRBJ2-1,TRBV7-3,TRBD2,CASSPRLAGGGEQFF,TGTGCCAGCAGCCCCCGACTAGCGGGGGGCGGTGAGCAGTTCTTC
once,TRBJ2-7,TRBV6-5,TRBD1,CASIMTGFSYEQYF,TGTGCCAGCATCATGACAGGGTTCTCCTACGAGCAGTACTTC
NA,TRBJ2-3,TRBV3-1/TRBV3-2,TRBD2,CASSQRTSGGADTQYF,TGTGCCAGCAGCCAAAGGACTAGCGGGGGGGCAGATACGCAGTATTTT
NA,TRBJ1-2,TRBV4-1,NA,CASSPRVEKGYTF,TGCGCCAGCAGTCCCCGGGTCGAAAAGGGGTACACCTTC
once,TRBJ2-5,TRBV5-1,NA,CASSLIPSQQETQYF,TGCGCCAGCAGCTTGATCCCTAGCCAGCAAGAGACCCAGTACTTC
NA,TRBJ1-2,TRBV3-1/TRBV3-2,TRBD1,CASRSDRGYGYTF,TGTGCCAGCAGGTCGGACAGGGGCTATGGCTACACCTTC
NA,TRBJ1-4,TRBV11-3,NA,CASSLERGGEKLFF,TGTGCCAGCAGCTTAGAACGGGGGGGTGAAAAACTGTTTTTT
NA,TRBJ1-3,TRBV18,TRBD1,CASSPATGVVGNTIYF,TGTGCCAGCTCACCAGCAACAGGGGTTGTCGGAAACACCATATATTTT
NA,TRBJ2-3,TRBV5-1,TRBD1,CASSHRDRGTDTQYF,TGCGCCAGCAGCCACCGGGACAGGGGCACAGATACGCAGTATTTT
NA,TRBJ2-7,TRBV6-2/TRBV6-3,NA,CASSPHILRGEEQYF,TGTGCCAGCAGTCCCCACATACTCCGTGGGGAGGAGCAGTACTTC
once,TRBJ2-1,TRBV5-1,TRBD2,CASSTTSGGAYEQFF,TGCGCCAGCAGCACGACTAGCGGGGGGGCATATGAGCAGTTCTTC
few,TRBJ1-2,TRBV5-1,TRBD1,CASSSGQGARDGYTF,TGCGCCAGCAGCTCCGGACAGGGGGCTAGGGATGGCTACACCTTC
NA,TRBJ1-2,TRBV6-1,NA,CASSEAYGTLYGYTF,TGTGCCAGCAGTGAAGCCTATGGGACTCTCTATGGCTACACCTTC
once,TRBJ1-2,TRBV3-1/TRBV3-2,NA,CASSQASRYYGYTF,TGTGCCAGCAGCCAAGCCTCTCGGTACTATGGCTACACCTTC
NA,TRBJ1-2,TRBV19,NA,CASSIRAGPIRSYTF,TGTGCCAGTAGTATACGTGCAGGGCCTATCAGGAGCTACACCTTC
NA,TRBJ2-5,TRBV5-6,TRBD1,CASSLLGDRGHSETQYF,TGTGCCAGCAGCTTGCTAGGGGACAGGGGGCATTCGGAGACCCAGTACTTC
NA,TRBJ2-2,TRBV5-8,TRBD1,CASRPRDRHTGELFF,TGTGCCAGCAGACCTCGGGACAGACACACCGGGGAGCTGTTTTTT
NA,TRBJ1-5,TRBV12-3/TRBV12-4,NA,CASQRQPNQPQHF,TGTGCCAGCCAAAGACAGCCCAATCAGCCCCAGCATTTT
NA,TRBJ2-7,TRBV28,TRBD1,CASTPRTGGYEQYF,TGTGCCAGCACACCAAGGACAGGGGGGTACGAGCAGTACTTC
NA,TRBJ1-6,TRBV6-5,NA,CASSRGGADNSPLHF,TGTGCCAGCAGCCGCGGCGGGGCAGATAATTCACCCCTCCACTTT
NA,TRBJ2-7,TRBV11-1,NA,CASSLAFTGIYEQYF,TGTGCCAGCAGCTTAGCCTTTACAGGGATCTACGAGCAGTACTTC
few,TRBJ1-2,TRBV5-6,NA,CASSPWAVYGYTF,TGTGCCAGCAGCCCTTGGGCAGTCTATGGCTACACCTTC
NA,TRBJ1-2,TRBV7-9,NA,CASSQAQGYGYGYTF,TGTGCCAGCAGCCAAGCGCAGGGCTACGGCTATGGCTACACCTTC